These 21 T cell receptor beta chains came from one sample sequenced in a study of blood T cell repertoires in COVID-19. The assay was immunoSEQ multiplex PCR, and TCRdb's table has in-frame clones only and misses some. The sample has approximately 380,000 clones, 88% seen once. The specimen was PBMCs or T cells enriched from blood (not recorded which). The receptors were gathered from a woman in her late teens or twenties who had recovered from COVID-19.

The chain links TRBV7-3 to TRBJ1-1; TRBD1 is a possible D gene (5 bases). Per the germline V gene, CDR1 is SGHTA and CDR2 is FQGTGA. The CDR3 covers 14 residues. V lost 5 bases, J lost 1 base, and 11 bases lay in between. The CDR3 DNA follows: TGTGCCAGCAGCCTAATAACAGGGAACACTGAAGCTTTCTTT. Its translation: CASSLITGNTEAFF. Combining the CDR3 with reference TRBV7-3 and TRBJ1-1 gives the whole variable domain GAGVSQTPSNKVTEKGKYVELRCDPISGHTALYWYRQSLGQGPEFLIYFQGTGAADDSGLPNDRFFAVRPEGSVSTLKIQRTERGDSAVYLCASSLITGNTEAFFGQGTRLTVV.

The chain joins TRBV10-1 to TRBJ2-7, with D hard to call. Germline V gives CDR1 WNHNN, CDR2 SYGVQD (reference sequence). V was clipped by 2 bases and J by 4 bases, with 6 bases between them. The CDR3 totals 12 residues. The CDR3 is CASSEGDYEQYF. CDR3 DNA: TGCGCCAGCAGTGAGGGAGATTACGAGCAGTACTTC.

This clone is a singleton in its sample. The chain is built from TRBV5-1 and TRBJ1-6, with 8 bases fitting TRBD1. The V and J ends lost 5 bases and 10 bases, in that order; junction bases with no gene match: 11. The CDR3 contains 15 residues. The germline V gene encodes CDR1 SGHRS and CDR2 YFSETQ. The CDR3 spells CASRGGTGLNSPLHF. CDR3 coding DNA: TGCGCCAGCAGGGGCGGGACAGGTCTAAACTCACCCCTCCACTTT. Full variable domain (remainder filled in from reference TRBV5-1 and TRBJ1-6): KAGVTQTPRYLIKTRGQQVTLSCSPISGHRSVSWYQQTPGQGLQFLFEYFSETQRNKGNFPGRFSGRQFSNSRSEMNVSTLELGDSALYLCASRGGTGLNSPLHFGNGTRLTVT.

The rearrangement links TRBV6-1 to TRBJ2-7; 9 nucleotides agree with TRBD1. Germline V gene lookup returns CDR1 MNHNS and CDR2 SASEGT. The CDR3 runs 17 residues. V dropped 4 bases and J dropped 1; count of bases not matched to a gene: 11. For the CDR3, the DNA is TGTGCCAGCAGTGGGGCACCCGGGACAGGGTTGTCCTACGAGCAGTACTTC. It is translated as CASSGAPGTGLSYEQYF.

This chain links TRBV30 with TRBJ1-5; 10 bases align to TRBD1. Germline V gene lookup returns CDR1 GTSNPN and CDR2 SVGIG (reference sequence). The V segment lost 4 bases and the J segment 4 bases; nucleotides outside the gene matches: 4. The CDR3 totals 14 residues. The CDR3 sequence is CAWTEGQGNQPQHF. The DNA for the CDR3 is TGTGCCTGGACTGAGGGACAGGGGAATCAGCCCCAGCATTTT.

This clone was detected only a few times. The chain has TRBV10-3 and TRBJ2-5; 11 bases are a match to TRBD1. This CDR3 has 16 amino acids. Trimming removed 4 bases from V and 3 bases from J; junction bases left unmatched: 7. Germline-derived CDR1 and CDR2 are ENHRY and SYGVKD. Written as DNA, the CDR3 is TGTGCCATCAGTGCGGACAGGGGGCCCCCTGAAGAGACCCAGTACTTC. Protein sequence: CAISADRGPPEETQYF.

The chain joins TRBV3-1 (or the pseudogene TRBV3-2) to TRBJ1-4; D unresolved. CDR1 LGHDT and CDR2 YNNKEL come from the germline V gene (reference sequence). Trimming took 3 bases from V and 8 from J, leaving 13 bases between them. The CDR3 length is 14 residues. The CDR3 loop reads CASSHRGADEKLFF. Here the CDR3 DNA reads TGTGCCAGCAGCCACCGCGGAGCGGACGAAAAACTGTTTTTT.

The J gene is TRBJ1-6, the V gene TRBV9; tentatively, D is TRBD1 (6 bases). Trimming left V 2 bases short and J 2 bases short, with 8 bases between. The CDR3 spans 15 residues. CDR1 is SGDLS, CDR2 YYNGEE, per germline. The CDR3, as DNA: TGTGCCAGCAGCGTCGGACAGCCCTATAATTCACCCCTCCACTTT. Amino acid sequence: CASSVGQPYNSPLHF.

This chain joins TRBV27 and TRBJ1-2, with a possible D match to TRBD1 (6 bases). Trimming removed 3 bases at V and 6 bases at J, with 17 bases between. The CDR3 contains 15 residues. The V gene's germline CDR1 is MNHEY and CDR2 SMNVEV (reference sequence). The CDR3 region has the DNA TGTGCCAGCAGTTTTATCCCCGACAGGATCGATGGCTACACCTTC. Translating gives CASSFIPDRIDGYTF.

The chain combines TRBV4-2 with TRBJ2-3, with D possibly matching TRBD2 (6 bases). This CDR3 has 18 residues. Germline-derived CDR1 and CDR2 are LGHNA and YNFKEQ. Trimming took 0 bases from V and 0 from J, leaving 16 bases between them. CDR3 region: CASSQDSKLAVSTDTQYF. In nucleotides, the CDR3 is TGTGCCAGCAGCCAAGATTCCAAGTTAGCGGTTAGCACAGATACGCAGTATTTT.

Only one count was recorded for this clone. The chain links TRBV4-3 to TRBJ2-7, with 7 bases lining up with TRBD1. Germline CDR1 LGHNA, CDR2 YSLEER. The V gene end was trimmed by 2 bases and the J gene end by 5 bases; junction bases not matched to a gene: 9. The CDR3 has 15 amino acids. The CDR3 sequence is CASSQYRGDGNEQYF. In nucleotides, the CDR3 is TGCGCCAGCAGCCAATACAGGGGAGATGGGAACGAGCAGTACTTC.

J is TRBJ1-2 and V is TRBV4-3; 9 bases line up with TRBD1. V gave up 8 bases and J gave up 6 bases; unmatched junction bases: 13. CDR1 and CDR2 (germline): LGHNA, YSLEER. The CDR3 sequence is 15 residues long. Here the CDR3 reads CASSNAGTGNHGYTF. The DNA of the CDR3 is TGCGCCAGCTCAAACGCCGGGACAGGGAATCATGGCTACACCTTC.

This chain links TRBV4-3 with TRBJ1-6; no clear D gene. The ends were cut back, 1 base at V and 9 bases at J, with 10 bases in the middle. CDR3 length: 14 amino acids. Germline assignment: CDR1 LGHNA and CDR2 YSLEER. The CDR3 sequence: CASSQGHQSSPLHF. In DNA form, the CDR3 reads TGCGCCAGCAGCCAAGGTCACCAGTCTTCACCCCTCCACTTT.

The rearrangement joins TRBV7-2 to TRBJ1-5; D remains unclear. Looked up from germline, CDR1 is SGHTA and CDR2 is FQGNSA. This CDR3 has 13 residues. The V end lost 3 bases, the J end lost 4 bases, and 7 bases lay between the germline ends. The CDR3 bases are TGTGCCAGCAGCTTTCCGGGGAATCAGCCCCAGCATTTT. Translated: CASSFPGNQPQHF.

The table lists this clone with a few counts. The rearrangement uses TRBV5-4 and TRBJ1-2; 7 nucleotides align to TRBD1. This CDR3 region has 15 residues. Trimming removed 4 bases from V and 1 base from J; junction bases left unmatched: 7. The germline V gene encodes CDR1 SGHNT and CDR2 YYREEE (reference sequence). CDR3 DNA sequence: TGTGCCAGCAGCCGGGACAGCACCTTTAACTATGGCTACACCTTC. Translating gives CASSRDSTFNYGYTF.

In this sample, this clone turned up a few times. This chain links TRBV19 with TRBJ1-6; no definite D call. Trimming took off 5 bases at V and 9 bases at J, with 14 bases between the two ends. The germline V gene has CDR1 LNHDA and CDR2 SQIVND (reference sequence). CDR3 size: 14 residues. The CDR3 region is CASSLEGMFSPLHF. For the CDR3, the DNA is TGTGCCAGTAGTCTCGAGGGAATGTTTTCACCCCTCCACTTT.

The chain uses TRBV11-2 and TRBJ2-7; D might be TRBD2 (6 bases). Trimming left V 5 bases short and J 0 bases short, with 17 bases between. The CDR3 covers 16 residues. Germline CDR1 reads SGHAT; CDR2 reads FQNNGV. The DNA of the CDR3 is TGTGCCAGCAGCCCCCCCCGCGGGGCCAGCTCCTACGAGCAGTACTTC. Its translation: CASSPPRGASSYEQYF.

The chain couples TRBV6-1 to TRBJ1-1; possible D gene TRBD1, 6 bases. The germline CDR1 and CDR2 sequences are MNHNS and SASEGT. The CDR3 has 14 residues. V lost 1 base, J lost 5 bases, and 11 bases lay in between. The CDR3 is CASSEDKGGTEAFF. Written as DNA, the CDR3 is TGTGCCAGCAGTGAAGATAAGGGGGGGACTGAAGCTTTCTTT.

CDR3 in DNA: TGTGCCAGTAGTACAGGAAGAAACACTGAAGCTTTCTTT. This codes for CASSTGRNTEAFF. The V and J genes are TRBV19 and TRBJ1-1, with D uncertain. V gave up 4 bases and J gave up 2 bases, with 8 bases separating them. Germline V gene lookup returns CDR1 LNHDA and CDR2 SQIVND (reference sequence). This CDR3 is 13 amino acids long.

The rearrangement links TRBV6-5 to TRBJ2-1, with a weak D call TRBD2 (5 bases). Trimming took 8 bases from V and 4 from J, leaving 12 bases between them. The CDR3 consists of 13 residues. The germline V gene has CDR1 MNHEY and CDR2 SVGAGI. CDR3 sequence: CASSSGIYNEQFF. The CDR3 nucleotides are TGTGCCAGCTCCTCCGGGATTTACAATGAGCAGTTCTTC.

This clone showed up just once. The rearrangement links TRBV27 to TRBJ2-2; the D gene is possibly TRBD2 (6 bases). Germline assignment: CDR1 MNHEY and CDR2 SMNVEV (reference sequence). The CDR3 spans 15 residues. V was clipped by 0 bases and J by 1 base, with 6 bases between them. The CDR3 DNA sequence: TGTGCCAGCAGTTTATCAGCGGGGAACACCGGGGAGCTGTTTTTT. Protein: CASSLSAGNTGELFF.